This T cell receptor (beta chain) was captured in a study of blood T cell repertoires in COVID-19. Turning to the study itself: Acute-phase and convalescent COVID-19 samples originated in the United States, Italy and Spain. PBMCs, B-cell-depleted T cells, or T cells provided the cDNA or gDNA that made up the material.

The J segment lost 6 bases and the V segment lost 6 bases, leaving 7 bases of the junction unmatched. The germline CDR1 and CDR2 sequences are SEHNR and FQNEAQ (reference sequence). The CDR3 sequence is 15 residues long. Methods used by the authors: How many nucleated cells were present was estimated from reference gene primer amplification. Repertoires were generated with immunoSEQ multiplex PCR, while TCRdb's copy carries only in-frame clones and drops some. V and J calls and clone size are given by that table; D and trimming were obtained from the DNA. This repertoire shows over 250,000 clones, roughly 87% found once; its top ten account for 13%.

This TCR derives from a human donor in a cohort sampled during active COVID-19. The V call is TRBV7-9, the J call TRBJ1-4, with TRBD1 matching over 10 bases. The sequenced sample consisted of peripheral blood. The CDR3 DNA reads TGTGCCAGCAGGTTAACCGGGACAGGGGATGAAAAACTGTTTTTT. This sequence encodes CASRLTGTGDEKLFF.